This TCR beta chain was sequenced in a study of metastatic and nonmetastatic thyroid tumors. Whole-study context: Blood and tumor or nodule tissue repertoires from malignant and benign thyroid patients were compared.

With regard to this clone: Its target is unknown. The sample holds other DNA sequences that translate to the same CDR3.

Source study methods: Across clinicopathological groups, CDR3 differences served as the basis for building a distant-metastasis classifier for papillary thyroid cancer. TCRdb redid the clone calls on the PCR reads using MiXCR. TCRdb's processing, not the authors' own work, is the source of the V and J calls. Of some 17,000 clones in the sample, approximately 20% are singletons; the top ten hold 20% to 25%. Whole-study findings and limits: Reports indicated that malignant thyroid tumors showed significantly higher TCR beta diversity than benign nodules did, in blood and tumor.

CDR1 is DFQATT, CDR2 SNEGSKA, per germline (reference sequence). V was trimmed by 3 bases and J by 12 bases, leaving 14 bases between them. The CDR3 is 11 residues long. No patient received treatment before thyroid surgery. The receptor was derived from a female donor with papillary thyroid cancer or a benign thyroid nodule (not recorded which). Some clones in this sample may be carry-over from other donors' samples. The chain has TRBV20-1 and TRBJ1-1; D may be TRBD1 (5 bases). The sequencing sample was made of adjacent normal tissue. CDR3 residues: CSARVGRDPFF. The CDR3 region has the DNA TGCAGTGCTAGGGTCGGGCGGGACCCTTTCTTT.